This T cell receptor beta chain was observed in a study of control samples from healthy donors and cancer patients. Some clones are missing from TCRdb's copy, which holds only in-frame ones; the method was immunoSEQ multiplex PCR. In the table there are 60,000 or so clones, around 90% of which are singletons. Sequencing was performed on blood. This TCR was sampled from a man in his fifties or sixties in good health.

In nucleotides, the CDR3 is TGCGCCAGCAGCCAGGGGGTGTTTAGCGGGACTGCCTCGACCCAGTACTTC. Its protein product is CASSQGVFSGTASTQYF. The V and J genes are TRBV4-3 and TRBJ2-5; TRBD2 matches at 8 bases. Losses at the gene ends were 3 bases for V and 7 bases for J; bases not matched to a gene: 16. The CDR3 has 17 residues. Germline loops: CDR1 LGHNA, CDR2 YSLEER.